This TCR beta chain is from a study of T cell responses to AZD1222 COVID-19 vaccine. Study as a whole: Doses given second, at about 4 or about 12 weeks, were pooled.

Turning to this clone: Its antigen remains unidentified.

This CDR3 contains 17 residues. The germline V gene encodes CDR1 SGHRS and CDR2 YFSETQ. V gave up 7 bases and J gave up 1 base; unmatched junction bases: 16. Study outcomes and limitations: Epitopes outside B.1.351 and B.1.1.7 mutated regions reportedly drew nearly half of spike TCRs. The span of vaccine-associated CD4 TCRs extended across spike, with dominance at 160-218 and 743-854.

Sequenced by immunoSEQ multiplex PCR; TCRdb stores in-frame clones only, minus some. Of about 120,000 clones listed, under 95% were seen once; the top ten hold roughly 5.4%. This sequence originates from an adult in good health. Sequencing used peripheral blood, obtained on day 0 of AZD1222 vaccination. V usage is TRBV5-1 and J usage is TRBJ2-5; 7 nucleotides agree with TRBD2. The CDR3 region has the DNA TGCGCCAGCTCCCCTGGCGCCAGCGGGATCCTCCAAGAGACCCAGTACTTC. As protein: CASSPGASGILQETQYF.